What follows are 9 T cell receptor beta chains derived from one specimen sequenced in a study of blood T cell repertoires in COVID-19. Clones were read by immunoSEQ multiplex PCR, and TCRdb kept only the in-frame ones, dropping some. This sample has 95,000 to 150,000 clones, with about 90% found just once. The sequenced sample consisted of peripheral blood. Receptors were obtained from an older woman with COVID-19, enrolled during active disease.

V usage is TRBV5-6 and J usage is TRBJ1-6; 7 positions agree with TRBD1. CDR3 length: 16 residues. Germline CDR1 SGHDT, CDR2 YYEEEE. With 1 base clipped from V and 7 bases from J, the junction kept 8 bases outside the gene matches. The CDR3 here is CASSLTGQAGNSPLHF. CDR3 nucleotide sequence: TGTGCCAGCAGCTTGACCGGACAGGCGGGCAATTCACCCCTCCACTTT. The variable domain in full, completed from reference TRBV5-6 and TRBJ1-6, reads DAGVTQSPTHLIKTRGQQVTLRCSPKSGHDTVSWYQQALGQGPQFIFQYYEEEERQRGNFPDRFSGHQFPNYSSELNVNALLLGDSALYLCASSLTGQAGNSPLHFGNGTRLTVT.

The chain recombines TRBV7-8 with TRBJ1-6; a weak D match, TRBD1 (6 bases). CDR1 is SGHVS, CDR2 FQNEAQ, per germline. CDR3 length: 15 residues. V gave up 5 bases and J gave up 4 bases, with 12 bases separating them. CDR3 sequence (DNA): TGTGCCAGCAGCCCGCCGCAGGGGTATAATTCACCCCTCCACTTT. Translating gives CASSPPQGYNSPLHF.

The gene calls are TRBV12-5 and TRBJ2-1; D perhaps matches TRBD2 (5 bases). With 8 bases removed from V and 0 bases from J, the gap between germline ends came to 8 bases. The CDR3 is 13 residues long. CDR1 and CDR2 from the germline V gene are LGHNT and FRNRAP. The CDR3, as DNA: TGTGCTAGTTCACGGGACTCCTACAATGAGCAGTTCTTC. It is translated as CASSRDSYNEQFF.

The rearrangement joins TRBV6-2 or TRBV6-3 to TRBJ1-5; D not resolved. The V and J ends lost 2 bases and 5 bases respectively, with 4 bases between them. The CDR3 extends over 12 amino acids. Per the germline V gene, CDR1 is MNHEY and CDR2 is SVGEGT. The CDR3 is CASSYVYQPQHF. CDR3 DNA sequence: TGTGCCAGCAGTTACGTCTATCAGCCCCAGCATTTT.

J is TRBJ1-1 and V is TRBV18; the D gene is possibly TRBD1 (6 bases). The CDR3 runs 15 residues. V was trimmed by 4 bases and J by 4 bases, leaving 16 bases between them. From germline, CDR1 is KGHSH and CDR2 LQKENI. This CDR3 reads CASSLLQGEGTEAFF. Written as DNA, the CDR3 is TGTGCCAGCTCACTATTACAGGGAGAGGGCACTGAAGCTTTCTTT.

This clone was counted between two and nine times. The V gene is TRBV27, the J gene TRBJ1-4; TRBD1 aligns across 7 bases. This CDR3 is 15 amino acids long. Germline CDR1 and CDR2: MNHEY and SMNVEV (reference sequence). With 4 bases clipped from V and 5 bases from J, the junction kept 7 bases outside the gene matches. CDR3 loop: CASSSLRTGNEKLFF. CDR3 sequence (DNA): TGTGCCAGCAGTTCCCTAAGGACAGGAAATGAAAAACTGTTTTTT.

V and J are TRBV3-1 (or the pseudogene TRBV3-2) and TRBJ2-3; D is uncertain. Per the germline V gene, CDR1 is LGHDT and CDR2 is YNNKEL (reference sequence). This CDR3 is 14 amino acids long. Deletions cut 1 base from V and 1 base from J, with 6 bases between. DNA for the CDR3: TGTGCCAGCAGCCAAGGTACTGGCACAGATACGCAGTATTTT. Its translation: CASSQGTGTDTQYF.

The chain employs TRBV7-2 and TRBJ2-7, with TRBD1 matching 7 bases. Germline V gene sequence: CDR1 SGHTA, CDR2 FQGNSA. Losses at the gene ends were 5 bases for V and 1 base for J; bases not matched to a gene: 8. The CDR3 covers 15 residues. DNA for the CDR3: TGTGCCAGCAGCGCCTACAGGGGAACGTCCTACGAGCAGTACTTC. Translation gives CASSAYRGTSYEQYF.

This clone appeared a single time. The V call is TRBV19, the J call TRBJ1-1; possible D gene TRBD1, 5 bases. Looked up from germline, CDR1 is LNHDA and CDR2 is SQIVND (reference sequence). Between the trimmed V and J ends, which lost 7 bases and 1 base, there was a span of 13 bases. The CDR3 length is 14 residues. CDR3 DNA sequence: TGTGCCAGTACCCTTGGACAACCGAACACTGAAGCTTTCTTT. Translating gives CASTLGQPNTEAFF.